The 29 T cell receptor beta chains below were found in one sample sequenced in a study of T cell repertoires in cytomegalovirus infection. TCRdb reanalysed the reads using MiXCR and keeps one entry per CDR3 protein. The data hold under 200,000 distinct CDR3 sequences, with approximately 9.7% observed a single time. Source material: PBMCs. All receptors derive from a human donor in good health (CMV status not recorded). Some clones in this sample may be carry-over from other donors' samples.

This clonotype was recorded many times. This chain links TRBV7-8 with TRBJ1-1, with 8 bases lining up with TRBD1. Per the germline V gene, CDR1 is SGHVS and CDR2 is FQNEAQ. V shed 5 bases and J 0 bases; nucleotides not matched to a gene: 8. The CDR3 spans 16 residues. Here the CDR3 DNA reads TGTGCCAGCAGCCCGCGGACAGGGCGCATGAACACTGAAGCTTTCTTT. It encodes CASSPRTGRMNTEAFF.

In its sample, this clonotype was seen many times. The V call is TRBV7-2, the J call TRBJ2-6; no clear D gene. The CDR3 runs 18 residues. Germline V gives CDR1 SGHTA, CDR2 FQGNSA. V was cut by 5 bases and J by 0 bases, with 17 bases left in between. The CDR3 coding sequence is TGTGCCAGCAGCCTTGGACGATTGCTAGGCTCTGGGGCCAACGTCCTGACTTTC. It specifies CASSLGRLLGSGANVLTF.

This clonotype came up many times. The chain uses TRBV12-3 or TRBV12-4 and TRBJ1-2, with D tentatively TRBD1 (5 bases). CDR3 size: 13 residues. V lost 8 bases and J lost 4, with 14 bases in between. CDR3 bases: TGTGCCAGCTCCCAGGGCAGAGGCTATGGCTACACCTTC. It encodes CASSQGRGYGYTF.

This sequence joins TRBV15 and TRBJ1-4; 9 bases agree with TRBD1. Losses at the gene ends were 2 bases for V and 8 bases for J; bases not matched to a gene: 6. CDR3 length: 15 amino acids. The germline CDR1 and CDR2 sequences are LNHNV and YYDKDF (reference sequence). CDR3 residues: CATSRSGTGIEKLFF. As DNA, the CDR3 is TGTGCCACCAGCAGATCCGGGACAGGGATCGAAAAACTGTTTTTT.

This chain links TRBV18 with TRBJ2-3; D uncertain. The CDR3 loop spans 15 amino acids. With 0 bases removed from V and 6 bases from J, the gap between germline ends came to 13 bases. CDR1 is KGHSH, CDR2 LQKENI, per germline. CDR3 in DNA: TGTGCCAGCTCACCACCGAACAGCCCCCGGGATACGCAGTATTTT. As protein: CASSPPNSPRDTQYF.

This clonotype was seen repeatedly, ten times or more. The chain couples TRBV12-3 or TRBV12-4 to TRBJ1-5, with a possible D match to TRBD1 (5 bases). V was cut by 5 bases and J by 3 bases, with 8 bases left in between. CDR3 length equals 13 residues. The CDR3 reads CASSGGFNQPQHF. The CDR3 nucleotides are TGTGCCAGCAGTGGGGGTTTCAATCAGCCCCAGCATTTT.

This clonotype was counted many times. The CDR3, as DNA: TGTGCCAGCAGCTGGGTGGAGGGGCCCCGGGGAGTGGGCTACACCTTC. It codes for CASSWVEGPRGVGYTF. The J gene is TRBJ1-2, the V gene TRBV7-2; tentative D call: TRBD1 (5 bases). CDR1 is SGHTA, CDR2 FQGNSA, per germline. The CDR3 consists of 16 residues. V lost 4 bases and J 8 bases, leaving 23 bases between the germline ends.

This clonotype was seen at least ten times. The genes are TRBV7-2 and TRBJ2-5, with D possibly TRBD1 on 6 matching bases. Germline CDR1 reads SGHTA; CDR2 reads FQGNSA. The CDR3 is made up of 15 amino acids. Trimming cost V 7 bases and J 2 bases, with 17 bases left between them. In nucleotides, the CDR3 is TGTGCCAGCACCCAGGGGCCCAGCTGGCAAGAGACCCAGTACTTC. Its protein product is CASTQGPSWQETQYF.

This clonotype was seen at least ten times. The chain combines TRBV7-8 with TRBJ2-1; no clear D. The CDR3 extends over 12 amino acids. Germline V gene sequence: CDR1 SGHVS, CDR2 FQNEAQ. The V gene lost 1 base and the J gene lost 7 bases, with 5 bases spanning the gap. This CDR3 is CASSLDVNEQFF. The CDR3 nucleotides read TGTGCCAGCAGCTTAGATGTAAATGAGCAGTTCTTC.

This clonotype was picked up many times. The chain carries TRBV12-3 or TRBV12-4 and TRBJ2-1; 7 bases line up with TRBD2. The CDR3 loop spans 16 amino acids. With V trimmed by 6 bases and J by 4 bases, 12 bases remained unmatched. Written as DNA, the CDR3 is TGTGCCAGCAGCGCCCTACTAGCGTCAGTTTACAATGAGCAGTTCTTC. This codes for CASSALLASVYNEQFF.

This clonotype was seen many times. A junction end diverges from the germline sequence, so it may reflect a read error. The genes are TRBV7-2 and TRBJ1-1, with no clear D. Germline V gives CDR1 SGHTA, CDR2 FQGNSA. This CDR3 spans 14 amino acids. The CDR3 nucleotides read TGTGCCAGCAGCTTAGCACGTTCGAGGCGGCGTCCGCTCTTT. Its translation is CASSLARSRRRPLF.

On this clonotype: It may be a read error: a sequence one base away is much more abundant. The chain links TRBV6-2 or TRBV6-3 to TRBJ2-3; 11 bases agree with TRBD2. The CDR3 runs to 15 residues. Germline assignment: CDR1 MNHEY and CDR2 SVGEGT. The CDR3: CASRKLAGELDTLYF. CDR3 coding DNA: TGTGCCAGCAGAAAACTAGCGGGGGAATTAGATACGCTGTATTTT.

The chain combines TRBV20-1 with TRBJ1-5, with TRBD1 matching 10 bases. The V gene's germline CDR1 is DFQATT and CDR2 SNEGSKA (reference sequence). The CDR3 is made up of 15 amino acids. Trimming at V came to 0 bases and at J to 4 bases, leaving 3 bases not matched to a gene. CDR3 bases: TGCAGTGCTAGAGATATGGGACAGGGGAATCAGCCCCAGCATTTT. Its translation: CSARDMGQGNQPQHF.

This sequence joins TRBV7-2 and TRBJ2-7; 8 bases map to TRBD1. The CDR3 is made up of 16 amino acids. The trim removed 5 bases at V and 2 bases at J, leaving 11 bases unmatched. The germline V gene has CDR1 SGHTA and CDR2 FQGNSA. The CDR3 protein is CASSQPPRTGTYEQYF. For the CDR3, the DNA is TGTGCCAGCAGCCAACCCCCGAGGACAGGGACCTACGAGCAGTACTTC.

In its sample, this clonotype was seen many times. The V gene is TRBV15, the J gene TRBJ1-6, with 8 bases fitting TRBD1. J gave up 6 bases and V 0 bases, and 4 bases lay outside the gene matches. The germline V gene encodes CDR1 LNHNV and CDR2 YYDKDF (reference sequence). The CDR3 extends over 16 amino acids. The CDR3 nucleotides are TGTGCCACCAGCAGAGATATTACAGGGGGTAATTCACCCCTCCACTTT. Translating it yields CATSRDITGGNSPLHF. Filled out from reference TRBV15 and TRBJ1-6, the complete variable domain reads DAMVIQNPRYQVTQFGKPVTLSCSQTLNHNVMYWYQQKSSQAPKLLFHYYDKDFNNEADTPDNFQSRRPNTSFCFLDIRSPGLGDTAMYLCATSRDITGGNSPLHFGNGTRLTVT.

The chain links TRBV2 to TRBJ2-7; no definite D call. V was clipped by 3 bases and J by 3 bases, with 6 bases between them. The CDR3 is 12 residues long. Germline CDR1 SNHLY, CDR2 FYNNEI. CDR3 sequence (DNA): TGTGCCAGCAGTGACTATGGCTACGAGCAGTACTTC. Amino acids: CASSDYGYEQYF.

A remark on this clonotype: The junction differs from germline at one of its ends, possibly a read error. The genes are TRBV30 and TRBJ2-7, with a possible D match to TRBD2 (5 bases). This CDR3 is 11 amino acids long. Germline CDR1 is GTSNPN and CDR2 is SVGIG (reference sequence). CDR3 in amino acids: CSTGFTYEQYF. The CDR3 coding sequence is TGCTCCACGGGGTTCACCTACGAGCAGTACTTC. The full variable domain, completed using reference TRBV30 and TRBJ2-7, is SQTIHQWPATLVQPVGSPLSLECTVEGTSNPNLYWYRQAAGRGLQLLFYSVGIGQISSEVPQNLSASRPQDRQFILSSKKLLLSDSGFYLCSTGFTYEQYFGPGTRLTVT.

This clonotype was counted many times. The chain recombines TRBV7-9 with TRBJ2-3; the D is unclear. Germline V gene sequence: CDR1 SEHNR, CDR2 FQNEAQ (reference sequence). The CDR3 length is 15 residues. Trimming stripped 6 bases from V and 0 bases from J, with 13 bases between. Written as DNA, the CDR3 is TGTGCCAGCAGTACGTTTACTCCTAGCACAGATACGCAGTATTTT. Its protein product is CASSTFTPSTDTQYF.

This clonotype was detected a few times. The V gene is TRBV28, the J gene TRBJ1-5, with D unclear. The CDR3 is 13 residues long. V lost 10 bases, J lost 0 bases, and 10 bases lay in between. Germline-derived CDR1 and CDR2 are MDHEN and SYDVKM. CDR3 loop: CATLSPSNQPQHF. Here the CDR3 DNA reads TGTGCCACCCTTTCACCTAGCAATCAGCCCCAGCATTTT. Looking up the rest from reference TRBV28 and TRBJ1-5 gives the full variable domain: DVKVTQSSRYLVKRTGEKVFLECVQDMDHENMFWYRQDPGLGLRLIYFSYDVKMKEKGDIPEGYSVSREKKERFSLILESASTNQTSMYLCATLSPSNQPQHFGDGTRLSIL.

Turning to this clonotype: A much larger clone is a single base away; this may be a read error. This chain joins TRBV23-1 and TRBJ2-7; D unresolved. TRBV23-1 is designated an ORF whose function remains uncertain. The V end was cut by 0 bases, the J end by 6 bases, with 12 bases between. The CDR3 extends over 14 amino acids. CDR3 sequence reads: CASSQSTTSAEQYF. CDR3 DNA sequence: TGCGCCAGCAGTCAATCAACGACAAGTGCCGAGCAGTACTTC.

This clonotype was seen only a few times. The chain recombines TRBV20-1 with TRBJ1-1; D is perhaps TRBD1 (6 bases). The CDR3 consists of 12 residues. Germline V lookup: CDR1 DFQATT, CDR2 SNEGSKA (reference sequence). Trimming left V 4 bases short and J 7 bases short, with 13 bases between. The CDR3 DNA reads TGCAGTGCTACGCCAGGGGTCGGTGAAGCTTTCTTT. The encoded protein is CSATPGVGEAFF.

This clonotype was found many times. Here the CDR3 reads CASSGPQGASQPQHF. As DNA, the CDR3 is TGTGCCAGCAGCGGACCGCAGGGGGCAAGCCAGCCCCAGCATTTT. This rearrangement joins TRBV7-2 to TRBJ1-5; 8 bases align to TRBD1. Germline loops: CDR1 SGHTA, CDR2 FQGNSA. With V trimmed by 5 bases and J by 7 bases, 10 bases remained unmatched. The CDR3 extends over 15 amino acids.

This clonotype has just a few counts. The rearrangement uses TRBV6-6 and TRBJ2-7; 10 bases are shared with TRBD1. Looked up from germline, CDR1 is MNHNY and CDR2 is SVGAGI (reference sequence). CDR3 length: 19 amino acids. J lost 9 bases, V lost 6 bases, and 26 bases had no gene match. The CDR3 loop is CASRPPGQGTTADPGRQYF. Here the CDR3 DNA reads TGTGCCAGCAGACCACCGGGACAGGGGACAACCGCGGACCCAGGACGGCAGTACTTC.

The CDR3 sequence: CSARDHLVGTQYF. The CDR3 DNA reads as TGCAGTGCTAGAGATCATCTAGTCGGTACGCAGTATTTT. The chain links TRBV20-1 to TRBJ2-3; D ambiguous. The CDR3 has 13 amino acids. V was pared by 0 bases and J by 8 bases, with 12 bases between. Germline loops: CDR1 DFQATT, CDR2 SNEGSKA (reference sequence).

This clonotype was counted ten times or more. The chain recombines TRBV7-9 with TRBJ2-3, with TRBD2 matching over 7 bases. Germline trimming cut 5 bases from V and 4 bases from J; bases unmatched to any gene: 12. This CDR3 contains 16 residues. Germline CDR1 and CDR2: SEHNR and FQNEAQ (reference sequence). This chain's CDR3 is CASSPSGGRAPDTQYF. For the CDR3, the DNA is TGTGCCAGCAGCCCTAGTGGAGGGAGGGCCCCAGATACGCAGTATTTT. The whole variable domain, filled in from reference TRBV7-9 and TRBJ2-3, reads DTGVSQNPRHKITKRGQNVTFRCDPISEHNRLYWYRQTLGQGPEFLTYFQNEAQLEKSRLLSDRFSAERPKGSFSTLEIQRTEQGDSAMYLCASSPSGGRAPDTQYFGPGTRLTVL.

This clonotype has ten or more counts. The rearrangement joins TRBV7-2 to TRBJ2-3; either TRBD1 or TRBD2 may fit D (5 bases each). The CDR3 is 18 residues long. V was shortened by 4 bases and J by 1 base, with 21 bases between the two germline ends. Germline-derived CDR1 and CDR2 are SGHTA and FQGNSA. Here the CDR3 DNA reads TGTGCCAGCAGCTCGTACGGTGGGGGATGGGGCGGCACAGATACGCAGTATTTT. This codes for CASSSYGGGWGGTDTQYF. Together with reference TRBV7-2 and TRBJ2-3, the CDR3 gives the full variable domain: GAGVSQSPSNKVTEKGKDVELRCDPISGHTALYWYRQSLGQGLEFLIYFQGNSAPDKSGLPSDRFSAERTGGSVSTLTIQRTQQEDSAVYLCASSSYGGGWGGTDTQYFGPGTRLTVL.

This clonotype was seen at least ten times. The V and J genes are TRBV7-2 and TRBJ1-3; possible D gene TRBD1, 5 bases. CDR1 is SGHTA and CDR2 is FQGNSA in the germline V gene. The CDR3 has 16 residues. Trimming took 3 bases from V and 0 from J, leaving 12 bases between them. CDR3 region: CASSLYGTHSGNTIYF. Written as DNA, the CDR3 is TGTGCCAGCAGCTTGTACGGGACTCACTCTGGAAACACCATATATTTT. Full variable domain (outside the CDR3, taken from reference TRBV7-2 and TRBJ1-3): GAGVSQSPSNKVTEKGKDVELRCDPISGHTALYWYRQSLGQGLEFLIYFQGNSAPDKSGLPSDRFSAERTGGSVSTLTIQRTQQEDSAVYLCASSLYGTHSGNTIYFGEGSWLTVV.

At least ten counts were recorded for this clonotype. J is TRBJ1-1 and V is TRBV14; maybe TRBD1 (5 bases). CDR1 is SGHDN, CDR2 FVKESK, per germline. The CDR3 is 18 residues long. With 1 base removed from V and 2 bases from J, the gap between germline ends came to 20 bases. The CDR3 DNA reads as TGTGCCAGCAGCCAAGTAGGGTTTGGGGCAGGATTAAACACTGAAGCTTTCTTT. It is translated as CASSQVGFGAGLNTEAFF.

This clonotype was found many times. The J gene is TRBJ1-5, the V gene TRBV12-3 or TRBV12-4, with 9 bases lining up with TRBD1. The CDR3 runs 15 residues. V lost 5 bases and J lost 5; bases outside the gene matches: 7. CDR3 DNA: TGTGCCAGCAGTCCGGGGACAGGGAGACATCAGCCCCAGCATTTT. Protein product: CASSPGTGRHQPQHF.